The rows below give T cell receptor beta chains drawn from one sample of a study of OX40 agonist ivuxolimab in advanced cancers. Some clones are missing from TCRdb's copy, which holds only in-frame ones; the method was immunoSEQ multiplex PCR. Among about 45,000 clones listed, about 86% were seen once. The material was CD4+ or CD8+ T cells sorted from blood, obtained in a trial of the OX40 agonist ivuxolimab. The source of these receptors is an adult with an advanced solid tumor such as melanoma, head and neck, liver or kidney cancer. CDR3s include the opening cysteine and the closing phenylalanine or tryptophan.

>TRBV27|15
CASSLRASGSGEQYF
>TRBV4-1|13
CASSPGGKETQYF
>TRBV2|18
CASNALDRGVAYNSPLHF
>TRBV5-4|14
CASSLRGAGRELFF
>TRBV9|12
CASSVSRNGYTF
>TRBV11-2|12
CASSLGSYEQYF
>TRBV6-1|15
CASSDGGSSYNEQFF
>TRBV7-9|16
CASSIRTITLTDTQYF
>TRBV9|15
CASSSGRPGTDTQYF
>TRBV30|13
CAWRTDKRAEAFF
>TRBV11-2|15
CASRGPAGPSYEQYF
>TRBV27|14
CASSPPGGQETQYF
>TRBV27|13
CASRGDRNTEAFF
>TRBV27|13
CASSLSSPGELFF
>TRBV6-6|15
CASQQTRGAYQPQHF
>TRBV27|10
CASWGGGYTF
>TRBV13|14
CASSLGGWGNEQFF
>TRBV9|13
CASSASENYEQYF
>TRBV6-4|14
CASSPSSSYNEQFF
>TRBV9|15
CASSVVAQSTDTQYF
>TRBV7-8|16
CASSPAVQGAWDEQFF
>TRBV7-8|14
CASSFRQYQETQYF
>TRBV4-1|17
CASSPGLAGGAKNIQYF
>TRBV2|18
CASSGAGIAGAPGETQYF
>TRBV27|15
CASSPRTGLNYGYTF